Following are 14 T cell receptor beta chains from one sample sequenced in a study of T-cell memory formation after mild COVID-19 (dated by TCRdb to the early 2020s). The library was produced with 5' RACE. Sequencer: Illumina NovaSeq 6000. TCRdb's own reprocessing of the public reads used fastp at Q25 and MiXCR and kept productive beta chains. Each entry merges the rows of one CDR3 protein and shows their most common DNA and genes. The sample yields 250,000 to 400,000 distinct CDR3 sequences; approximately 14% were counted once. The ten most abundant clones make up around a fifth of the sample. The specimen sequenced was PBMCs or a T cell subset sorted from them (not recorded which). These receptor sequences come from a young man who had mild COVID-19 (a few samples of this study predate the infection). The sample titles of this study are shuffled in the database, so cell type and time point are left out; the donor was told from shared clones.

This clonotype showed up just a few times. The genes are TRBV20-1 and TRBJ2-7; D unresolved. Germline assignment: CDR1 DFQATT and CDR2 SNEGSKA (reference sequence). The CDR3 covers 13 residues. Trimming left V 1 base short and J 4 bases short, with 11 bases between. The CDR3 sequence is CSARGGWSYEQYF. CDR3 in DNA: TGCAGTGCTAGAGGGGGATGGTCTTACGAGCAGTACTTC.

Only a few counts were recorded for this clonotype. The V gene is TRBV5-6, the J gene TRBJ2-4; the D is unclear. CDR3 size: 15 residues. Looked up from germline, CDR1 is SGHDT and CDR2 is YYEEEE. Trimming stripped 0 bases from V and 0 bases from J, with 7 bases between. Written as DNA, the CDR3 is TGTGCCAGCAGCTTGGGGCGGCTAGCCAAAAACATTCAGTACTTC. Amino acids: CASSLGRLAKNIQYF.

The V gene is TRBV7-2, the J gene TRBJ2-1; D is unclear. V lost 1 base and J lost 6, with 10 bases in between. This CDR3 contains 14 residues. Germline assignment: CDR1 SGHTA and CDR2 FQGNSA. Here the CDR3 DNA reads TGTGCCAGCAGCTTAGGTCTGGGGATCAATGAGCAGTTCTTC. It encodes CASSLGLGINEQFF.

The rearrangement uses TRBV10-3 and TRBJ1-4; 7 bases match TRBD1. Germline V gene sequence: CDR1 ENHRY, CDR2 SYGVKD. The CDR3 loop spans 12 amino acids. Trimming at V came to 2 bases and at J to 14 bases, leaving 5 bases not matched to a gene. This CDR3 reads CAISEEGARLFF. The CDR3 DNA reads TGTGCCATCAGTGAGGAGGGGGCGCGCCTGTTTTTT.

This clonotype came up a few times. The genes are TRBV7-3 and TRBJ2-3; 7 positions match TRBD1. Per germline, CDR1 SGHTA and CDR2 FQGTGA. Trimming took 5 bases from V and 3 from J; bases not matched to a gene: 5. The CDR3 sequence is 14 residues long. The CDR3 sequence: CASSPATGTDTQYF. CDR3 coding DNA: TGTGCCAGCAGCCCAGCGACAGGGACAGATACGCAGTATTTT.

This chain joins TRBV6-2 or TRBV6-3 and TRBJ2-2, with 11 positions matching TRBD1. Germline trimming cut 2 bases from V and 3 bases from J; bases unmatched to any gene: 2. CDR3 size: 16 residues. Germline CDR1 reads MNHEY; CDR2 reads SVGEGT. For the CDR3, the DNA is TGTGCCAGCAGTTACGGGACAGGGGGGTACACCGGGGAGCTGTTTTTT. Amino acids: CASSYGTGGYTGELFF.

This clonotype has more than one count but fewer than ten. This sequence joins TRBV12-3 or TRBV12-4 and TRBJ1-2, with D tentatively TRBD1 (6 bases). The CDR3 has 13 amino acids. Between the trimmed V and J ends, which lost 3 bases and 8 bases, there was a span of 13 bases. The CDR3: CASSFSTGQGYTF. The CDR3 coding sequence is TGTGCCAGCAGTTTTTCTACAGGGCAAGGCTACACCTTC.

The chain uses TRBV7-9 and TRBJ1-4; D not resolved. Germline CDR1 and CDR2: SEHNR and FQNEAQ (reference sequence). The CDR3 is 14 amino acids. V was pared by 5 bases and J by 4 bases, with 11 bases between. The DNA for the CDR3 is TGTGCCAGCAGCCGACCGGGATATAATGAAAAACTGTTTTTT. It codes for CASSRPGYNEKLFF.

V gene TRBV7-9 combines with J gene TRBJ2-5; D unresolved. V dropped 5 bases and J dropped 4 bases, with 14 bases sitting between them. This CDR3 spans 14 amino acids. Germline V gives CDR1 SEHNR, CDR2 FQNEAQ (reference sequence). The CDR3 nucleotides are TGTGCCAGCAGCACCGGAATTTTGGGAGAGACCCAGTACTTC. This translates into CASSTGILGETQYF.

This rearrangement joins TRBV7-9 to TRBJ1-2; TRBD1 agrees at 7 bases. Germline V lookup: CDR1 SEHNR, CDR2 FQNEAQ (reference sequence). V shed 5 bases and J 5 bases; nucleotides not matched to a gene: 11. CDR3 size: 15 residues. The CDR3 sequence is CASSQMAGGAYGYTF. In nucleotides, the CDR3 is TGTGCCAGCAGCCAAATGGCAGGGGGAGCATATGGCTACACCTTC.

This clonotype has only a few counts. The chain employs TRBV10-3 and TRBJ2-5; 7 bases are a match to TRBD1. Germline loops: CDR1 ENHRY, CDR2 SYGVKD. The J segment lost 6 bases and the V segment lost 10 bases, leaving 11 bases of the junction unmatched. CDR3 length: 13 residues. In nucleotides, the CDR3 is TGTGCCACCTTGGACCCAGGGGGAAAGACCCAGTACTTC. Protein product: CATLDPGGKTQYF.

The chain recombines TRBV5-1 with TRBJ2-5; possibly TRBD2 for D (6 bases). CDR1 SGHRS and CDR2 YFSETQ come from the germline V gene. Trimming removed 7 bases from V and 2 bases from J, with 12 bases in between. The CDR3 covers 13 residues. DNA for the CDR3: TGCGCCAGCGGAGGGCAGGAACAAGAGACCCAGTACTTC. Amino acid sequence: CASGGQEQETQYF.

V and J are TRBV7-9 and TRBJ2-7; TRBD2 might be the D (5 bases). Germline V gene sequence: CDR1 SEHNR, CDR2 FQNEAQ (reference sequence). This CDR3 is 12 amino acids long. The CDR3 loop reads CASSLAGSSSLV. The CDR3 coding sequence is TGTGCCAGCAGCTTAGCGGGGTCTAGCTCTCTTGTC.

V is TRBV6-1 and J is TRBJ2-3; TRBD1 aligns across 9 bases. The CDR3 extends over 16 amino acids. CDR1 and CDR2 from the germline V gene are MNHNS and SASEGT. After removal of 3 bases from V and 0 bases from J, the junction contained 4 bases not matched to a gene. CDR3 sequence reads: CASSEGTGPSTDTQYF. DNA for the CDR3: TGTGCCAGCAGTGAGGGGACAGGGCCCAGCACAGATACGCAGTATTTT.